These 23 T cell receptor beta chains were all obtained from the same sample, sequenced in a study of T cell responses to AZD1222 COVID-19 vaccine. Libraries were prepared by immunoSEQ multiplex PCR; TCRdb keeps only in-frame clonotypes and omits some of them. In the table there are under 150,000 clones, 75% to 95% of which are singletons. The specimen was peripheral blood, collected on day 0 of AZD1222 vaccination. These receptors originate from an adult in good health.

J is TRBJ2-7 and V is TRBV7-2; 7 bases are shared with TRBD1. Germline-derived CDR1 and CDR2 are SGHTA and FQGNSA. Trimming cost V 2 bases and J 6 bases; bases outside gene matches: 10. The CDR3 has 15 residues. For the CDR3, the DNA is TGTGCCAGCAGCTTAAACAGGGGCACGTACTCCGAGCAGTACTTC. Its protein product is CASSLNRGTYSEQYF.

This chain uses TRBV5-1 with TRBJ2-7; no definite D call. V was cut by 4 bases and J by 0 bases, with 11 bases left in between. Germline CDR1 SGHRS, CDR2 YFSETQ. The CDR3 loop spans 14 amino acids. As DNA, the CDR3 is TGCGCCAGCAGCCCCGGACGGGCCTCCTACGAGCAGTACTTC. As protein: CASSPGRASYEQYF.

The CDR3 coding sequence is TGCGCCAGCAGCCTAGCACTCAGGGAGTCAGAGACCCAGTACTTC. Translating it yields CASSLALRESETQYF. The rearrangement links TRBV4-1 to TRBJ2-5, with D tentatively TRBD1 or TRBD2 (5 bases each). The CDR3 sequence is 15 residues long. In germline, CDR1 is MGHRA, CDR2 YSYEKL. V was trimmed by 4 bases and J by 4 bases, leaving 16 bases between them.

The chain joins TRBV6-2 or TRBV6-3 to TRBJ1-2; no clear D. Trimming took 6 bases from V and 5 from J, leaving 7 bases between them. This CDR3 comprises 11 residues. Per germline, CDR1 MNHEY and CDR2 SVGEGT. The CDR3 reads CASSHLYGYTF. The CDR3 nucleotides read TGTGCCAGCAGCCACCTGTATGGCTACACCTTC.

The chain recombines TRBV7-9 with TRBJ2-1; 9 bases map to TRBD1. This CDR3 is 15 amino acids long. Germline CDR1 and CDR2: SEHNR and FQNEAQ (reference sequence). Losses at the gene ends were 0 bases for V and 15 bases for J; bases not matched to a gene: 12. The DNA of the CDR3 is TGTGCCAGCAGCTTAGCGAGGGATACAGGGGGCGTTGGGTTCTTC. Translation gives CASSLARDTGGVGFF.

The chain uses TRBV30 and TRBJ2-7, with D uncertain. V was pared by 0 bases and J by 5 bases, with 11 bases between. Germline V gene lookup returns CDR1 GTSNPN and CDR2 SVGIG (reference sequence). The length of the CDR3 is 13 residues. CDR3 sequence: CAWSVGHDDEQYF. CDR3 in DNA: TGTGCCTGGAGTGTCGGGCACGATGACGAGCAGTACTTC.

The J gene is TRBJ2-7, the V gene TRBV10-2; 7 bases line up with TRBD2. The CDR3 length is 14 residues. V dropped 7 bases and J dropped 0; count of bases not matched to a gene: 6. Looked up from germline, CDR1 is WSHSY and CDR2 is SAAADI. The CDR3 is CASTRAGSSYEQYF. CDR3 DNA: TGCGCCAGCACCAGAGCGGGGAGCTCCTACGAGCAGTACTTC.

This clone appeared a single time. The chain uses TRBV6-2 or TRBV6-3 and TRBJ2-1; D might be TRBD1 (5 bases). The CDR3 has 17 residues. Germline CDR1 is MNHEY and CDR2 is SVGEGT. Trimming removed 0 bases from V and 8 bases from J, with 20 bases in between. This CDR3 is CASSYSSRAQGPDEQFF. CDR3 coding DNA: TGTGCCAGCAGTTACTCTTCCAGGGCTCAGGGCCCCGATGAGCAGTTCTTC.

The chain carries TRBV6-1 and TRBJ2-5; D remains ambiguous. CDR1 and CDR2 (germline): MNHNS, SASEGT. Trimming removed 3 bases at V and 4 bases at J, with 9 bases between. The CDR3 is 13 residues long. Here the CDR3 DNA reads TGTGCCAGCAGTGACCGGGTTCGAGAGACCCAGTACTTC. Residues: CASSDRVRETQYF.

The sample holds a few counts of this clone. CDR3: CASSPAGGPMGEQFF. The CDR3, as DNA: TGTGCCAGCAGCCCAGCGGGAGGGCCAATGGGTGAGCAGTTCTTC. The rearrangement uses TRBV7-6 and TRBJ2-1, with TRBD2 matching over 10 bases. This CDR3 region has 15 residues. Germline V lookup: CDR1 SGHVS, CDR2 FNYEAQ. V lost 5 bases to trimming and J lost 9 bases; unmatched junction nucleotides: 10.

The gene calls are TRBV11-1 and TRBJ2-1; 8 nucleotides line up with TRBD2. The CDR3 runs 14 residues. The V gene's germline CDR1 is SGHAT and CDR2 FQDESV (reference sequence). The V and J ends lost 8 bases and 5 bases, in that order; junction bases with no gene match: 8. CDR3: CASEGAGDHNEQFF. CDR3 in DNA: TGTGCCAGCGAGGGAGCGGGGGACCACAATGAGCAGTTCTTC.

This chain uses TRBV29-1 with TRBJ2-2; TRBD1 matches 9 bases. Germline V lookup: CDR1 SQVTM, CDR2 ANQGSEA. The V gene end was trimmed by 6 bases and the J gene end by 2 bases; junction bases not matched to a gene: 10. The CDR3 covers 16 residues. CDR3 region: CSVGTGGQLNTGELFF. CDR3 nucleotide sequence: TGCAGCGTGGGAACAGGGGGCCAATTAAACACCGGGGAGCTGTTTTTT.

V and J are TRBV4-2 and TRBJ1-2, with 8 bases that match TRBD1. Germline CDR1 is LGHNA and CDR2 is YNFKEQ. The CDR3 runs to 16 residues. After removal of 4 bases from V and 5 bases from J, the junction contained 12 bases not matched to a gene. The chain's CDR3 is CASSPTTTGARYGYTF. The CDR3 coding sequence is TGTGCCAGCAGCCCAACTACGACAGGGGCTAGGTATGGCTACACCTTC.

The chain has TRBV2 and TRBJ2-1; the D is unclear. V lost 2 bases and J 8 bases, leaving 13 bases between the germline ends. Germline V gives CDR1 SNHLY, CDR2 FYNNEI. This CDR3 has 14 amino acids. Here the CDR3 DNA reads TGTGCCAGCAGTGAATGGACCAGGAGCGATGAGCAGTTCTTC. Translating it yields CASSEWTRSDEQFF.

The chain employs TRBV18 and TRBJ2-1; 8 positions match TRBD2. With V trimmed by 2 bases and J by 5 bases, 5 bases remained unmatched. Germline loops: CDR1 KGHSH, CDR2 LQKENI. The CDR3 extends over 15 amino acids. In DNA form, the CDR3 reads TGTGCCAGCTCACCATCAGGACTAGCTGACAATGAGCAGTTCTTC. It translates to CASSPSGLADNEQFF.

The chain has TRBV3-1 (or the pseudogene TRBV3-2) and TRBJ1-1; the match to TRBD1 covers 8 bases. V shed 3 bases and J 7 bases; nucleotides not matched to a gene: 10. The CDR3 is 15 amino acids. From germline, CDR1 is LGHDT and CDR2 YNNKEL (reference sequence). The CDR3 spells CASSHVSTGVIEAFF. The CDR3, as DNA: TGTGCCAGCAGCCACGTCTCGACAGGGGTGATTGAAGCTTTCTTT.

This clone has only a few counts. The chain is built from TRBV2 and TRBJ2-7, with D perhaps matching TRBD1 or TRBD2 (6 bases each). The CDR3 runs 13 residues. From germline, CDR1 is SNHLY and CDR2 FYNNEI. Between the trimmed V and J ends, which lost 7 bases and 7 bases, there was a span of 17 bases. The CDR3 protein is CASTPGGVKEQYF. CDR3 nucleotide sequence: TGTGCCAGCACCCCCGGGGGCGTGAAGGAGCAGTACTTC.

The chain is built from TRBV19 and TRBJ1-2; possible D gene TRBD1, 5 bases. Trimming cost V 6 bases and J 3 bases, with 14 bases left between them. Germline lookup yields CDR1 LNHDA and CDR2 SQIVND (reference sequence). There are 14 residues in the CDR3. CDR3 amino acids: CASSPGRDYYGYTF. The DNA of the CDR3 is TGTGCCAGTAGCCCTGGGAGGGACTACTATGGCTACACCTTC.

The chain joins TRBV15 to TRBJ1-2; the D gene is possibly TRBD1 (6 bases). Per the germline V gene, CDR1 is LNHNV and CDR2 is YYDKDF (reference sequence). Trimming removed 3 bases from V and 0 bases from J, with 26 bases in between. The CDR3 runs 20 residues. The CDR3 bases are TGTGCCACCAGCAGCACAGTTGTGGGAGAGAAACAGGGTACTAACTATGGCTACACCTTC. Translation: CATSSTVVGEKQGTNYGYTF.

This rearrangement joins TRBV12-5 to TRBJ2-3; D is uncertain. V was pared by 6 bases and J by 0 bases, with 10 bases between. This CDR3 is built from 14 residues. In germline, CDR1 is LGHNT, CDR2 FRNRAP. This CDR3 reads CASGPGTSTDTQYF. The CDR3 nucleotides read TGTGCTAGTGGACCGGGCACCAGCACAGATACGCAGTATTTT.

V gene TRBV9 combines with J gene TRBJ2-3; TRBD2 matches at 8 bases. The junction had 9 bases not matched to a gene; V was cut back by 5 bases and J by 4 bases. CDR1 and CDR2 from the germline V gene are SGDLS and YYNGEE. The CDR3 runs to 15 residues. The CDR3 DNA reads TGTGCCAGCAGTGCCTTCGGGAGGGCATCAGATACGCAGTATTTT. It specifies CASSAFGRASDTQYF.

V is TRBV29-1 and J is TRBJ2-2, with 8 bases fitting TRBD1. The V gene's germline CDR1 is SQVTM and CDR2 ANQGSEA. This CDR3 region has 14 residues. V lost 3 bases to trimming and J lost 2 bases; unmatched junction nucleotides: 2. Here the CDR3 DNA reads TGCAGCGTTGAGGGACAGGAAAACACCGGGGAGCTGTTTTTT. Protein: CSVEGQENTGELFF.

V and J are TRBV6-5 and TRBJ2-2; D may match TRBD1 or TRBD2 (6 bases each). V was trimmed by 7 bases and J by 6 bases, leaving 9 bases between them. There are 12 residues in the CDR3. Germline V gives CDR1 MNHEY, CDR2 SVGAGI. CDR3 amino acids: CASKRGPGELFF. In DNA, the CDR3 is TGTGCCAGCAAACGGGGGCCCGGGGAGCTGTTTTTT.